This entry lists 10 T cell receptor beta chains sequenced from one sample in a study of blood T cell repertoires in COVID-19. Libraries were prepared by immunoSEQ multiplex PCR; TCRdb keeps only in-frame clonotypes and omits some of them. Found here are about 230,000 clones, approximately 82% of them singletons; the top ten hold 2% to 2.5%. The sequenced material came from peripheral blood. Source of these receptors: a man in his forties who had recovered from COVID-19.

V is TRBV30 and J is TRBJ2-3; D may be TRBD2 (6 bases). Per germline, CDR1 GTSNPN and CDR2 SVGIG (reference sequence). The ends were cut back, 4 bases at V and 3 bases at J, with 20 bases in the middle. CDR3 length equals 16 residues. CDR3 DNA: TGTGCCTGGACCTCTCATGGACGGGGGATAACAGATACGCAGTATTTT. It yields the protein CAWTSHGRGITDTQYF.

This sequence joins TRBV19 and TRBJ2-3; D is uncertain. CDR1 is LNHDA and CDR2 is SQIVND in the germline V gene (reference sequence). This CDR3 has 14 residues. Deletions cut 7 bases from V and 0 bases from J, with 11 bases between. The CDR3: CASTAKQSTDTQYF. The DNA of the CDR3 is TGTGCCAGTACCGCAAAACAGAGCACAGATACGCAGTATTTT.

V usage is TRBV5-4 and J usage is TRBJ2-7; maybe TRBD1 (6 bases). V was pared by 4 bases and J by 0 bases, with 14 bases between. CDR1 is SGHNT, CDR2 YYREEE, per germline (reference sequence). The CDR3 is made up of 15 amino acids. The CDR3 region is CASSPAGVSSYEQYF. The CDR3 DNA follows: TGTGCCAGCAGCCCGGCAGGGGTCAGCTCCTACGAGCAGTACTTC.

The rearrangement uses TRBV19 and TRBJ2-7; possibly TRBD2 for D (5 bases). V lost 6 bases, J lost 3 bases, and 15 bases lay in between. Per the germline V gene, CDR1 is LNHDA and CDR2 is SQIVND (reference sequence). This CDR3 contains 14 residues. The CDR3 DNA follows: TGTGCCAGTAGCTCATCCGGGAATTACTACGAGCAGTACTTC. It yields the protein CASSSSGNYYEQYF. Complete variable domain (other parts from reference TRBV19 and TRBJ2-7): DGGITQSPKYLFRKEGQNVTLSCEQNLNHDAMYWYRQDPGQGLRLIYYSQIVNDFQKGDIAEGYSVSREKKESFPLTVTSAQKNPTAFYLCASSSSGNYYEQYFGPGTRLTVT.

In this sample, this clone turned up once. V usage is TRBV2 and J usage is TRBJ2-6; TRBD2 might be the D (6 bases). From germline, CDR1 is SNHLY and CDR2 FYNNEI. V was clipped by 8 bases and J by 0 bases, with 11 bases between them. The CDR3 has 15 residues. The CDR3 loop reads CASGGTSSGANVLTF. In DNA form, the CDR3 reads TGTGCCAGCGGGGGGACCAGCTCTGGGGCCAACGTCCTGACTTTC. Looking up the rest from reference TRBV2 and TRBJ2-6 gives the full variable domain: EPEVTQTPSHQVTQMGQEVILRCVPISNHLYFYWYRQILGQKVEFLVSFYNNEISEKSEIFDDQFSVERPDGSNFTLKIRSTKLEDSAMYFCASGGTSSGANVLTFGAGSRLTVL.

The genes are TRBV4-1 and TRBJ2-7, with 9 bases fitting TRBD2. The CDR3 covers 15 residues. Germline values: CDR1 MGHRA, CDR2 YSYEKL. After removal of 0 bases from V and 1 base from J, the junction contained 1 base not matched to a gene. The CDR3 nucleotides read TGCGCCAGCAGCCAAGACCTAGCGGGGTCCTACGAGCAGTACTTC. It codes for CASSQDLAGSYEQYF.

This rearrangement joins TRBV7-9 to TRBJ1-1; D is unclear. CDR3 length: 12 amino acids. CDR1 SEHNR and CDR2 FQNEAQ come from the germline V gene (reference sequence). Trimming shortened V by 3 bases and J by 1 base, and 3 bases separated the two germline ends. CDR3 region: CASSFRNTEAFF. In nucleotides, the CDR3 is TGTGCCAGCAGCTTTAGGAACACTGAAGCTTTCTTT. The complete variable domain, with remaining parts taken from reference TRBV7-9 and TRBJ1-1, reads DTGVSQNPRHKITKRGQNVTFRCDPISEHNRLYWYRQTLGQGPEFLTYFQNEAQLEKSRLLSDRFSAERPKGSFSTLEIQRTEQGDSAMYLCASSFRNTEAFFGQGTRLTVV.

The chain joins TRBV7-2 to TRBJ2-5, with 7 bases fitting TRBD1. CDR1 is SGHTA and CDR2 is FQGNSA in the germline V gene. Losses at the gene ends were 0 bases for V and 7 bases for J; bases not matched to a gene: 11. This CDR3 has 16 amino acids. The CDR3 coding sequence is TGTGCCAGCAGCTTAGCAGGGGGCTTACGCTCAGGGACCCAGTACTTC. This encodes CASSLAGGLRSGTQYF. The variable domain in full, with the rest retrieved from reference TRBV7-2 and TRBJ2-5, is GAGVSQSPSNKVTEKGKDVELRCDPISGHTALYWYRQSLGQGLEFLIYFQGNSAPDKSGLPSDRFSAERTGGSVSTLTIQRTQQEDSAVYLCASSLAGGLRSGTQYFGPGTRLLVL.

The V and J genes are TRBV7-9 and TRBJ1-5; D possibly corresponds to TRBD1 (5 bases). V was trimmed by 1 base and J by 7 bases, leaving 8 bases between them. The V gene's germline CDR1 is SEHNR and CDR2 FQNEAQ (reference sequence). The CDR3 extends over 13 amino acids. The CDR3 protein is CASSLEGRQPQHF. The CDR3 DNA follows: TGTGCCAGCAGCTTAGAGGGGCGCCAGCCCCAGCATTTT.

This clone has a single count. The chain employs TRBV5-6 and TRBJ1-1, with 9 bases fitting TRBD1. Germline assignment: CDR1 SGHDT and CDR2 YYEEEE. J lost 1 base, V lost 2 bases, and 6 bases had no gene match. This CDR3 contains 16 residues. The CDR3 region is CASSFSDRGANTEAFF. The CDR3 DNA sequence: TGTGCCAGCAGCTTTTCGGACAGGGGCGCGAACACTGAAGCTTTCTTT.